Listed here are 27 T cell receptor beta chains from one sample, sequenced in a study of blood T cells in healthy people across ages (dated by TCRdb to 2013 to 2016). Receptors were amplified or captured by 5' RACE. A second PCR of roughly 6 to 11 cycles was run with a J-beta primer mix and a sample-barcoded 5' primer. TCRdb reprocessed the public reads (quality trimming at Q25 with fastp, clone calling with MiXCR) and kept in-frame beta chains. Identical CDR3 proteins give one entry, which carries the most common genes and DNA. This sample has roughly 1.9 million distinct CDR3 sequences in its table, and more than 35% of those were observed once. The top ten hold under 25% of the sample. The sequencing input was blood. These receptors all come from a human donor in good health.

V usage is TRBV29-1 and J usage is TRBJ2-5, with 7 nucleotides matching TRBD2. V shed 3 bases and J 4 bases; nucleotides not matched to a gene: 8. The CDR3 covers 14 residues. Germline V gene lookup returns CDR1 SQVTM and CDR2 ANQGSEA. CDR3: CSVDNAGESETQYF. Written as DNA, the CDR3 is TGCAGCGTTGACAATGCGGGGGAATCAGAGACCCAGTACTTC.

The CDR3 loop is CASSPFGLRGRGDTQYF. CDR3 DNA sequence: TGTGCCAGCAGTCCCTTTGGGCTTCGGGGCCGGGGAGATACGCAGTATTTT. The chain recombines TRBV7-3 with TRBJ2-3; either TRBD1 or TRBD2 may supply D (5 bases each). CDR3 size: 17 residues. Germline V gives CDR1 SGHTA, CDR2 FQGTGA. V shed 6 bases and J shed 5 bases, with 24 bases lying between them.

This chain links TRBV24-1 with TRBJ2-1; 10 bases are shared with TRBD2. The length of the CDR3 is 16 residues. Germline V CDR1 and CDR2: KGHDR, SFDVKD. V shed 5 bases, J shed 3 bases, and the junction held 6 bases outside the gene matches. CDR3 in DNA: TGTGCCACCAGTGTTCTGAGCGGGGGGGGCTACAATGAGCAGTTCTTC. Its translation: CATSVLSGGGYNEQFF.

The chain is built from TRBV7-2 and TRBJ1-6, with unresolved D. CDR1 and CDR2 from the germline V gene are SGHTA and FQGNSA. V was cut by 3 bases and J by 10 bases, with 10 bases left in between. This CDR3 spans 13 amino acids. The CDR3 sequence: CASSLEEPSPLHF. CDR3 sequence (DNA): TGTGCCAGCAGCTTGGAAGAGCCCTCACCCCTCCACTTT.

This clonotype was found a few times. Compared with germline, one end of the junction differs, possibly owing to a read error. The chain joins TRBV7-9 to TRBJ2-1; D assignment may be TRBD1 or TRBD2 (6 bases each). Per germline, CDR1 SEHNR and CDR2 FQNEAQ (reference sequence). The CDR3 runs 16 residues. The CDR3 DNA reads as TGTGCCAGCAGCTTAGGGGGGGCCGGACCCTACGATGAGCAGTTCTTC. Translation gives CASSLGGAGPYDEQFF.

As for this clonotype: Its ends do not fully match the called genes, so a read error is possible. The chain joins TRBV4-1 to TRBJ1-5; 9 bases match TRBD1. In germline, CDR1 is MGHRA, CDR2 YSYEKL. The CDR3 covers 19 residues. CDR3 DNA sequence: TGCGCCAGCAGCCAAGGTTGGACAGGGGTGGAATATGGCAATCAGCTCCAGCATTTT. Its protein is CASSQGWTGVEYGNQLQHF.

This sequence joins TRBV15 and TRBJ2-2, with 9 bases aligning to TRBD2. The CDR3 runs 16 residues. Germline loops: CDR1 LNHNV, CDR2 YYDKDF (reference sequence). V shed 3 bases and J 4 bases; nucleotides not matched to a gene: 6. The CDR3 DNA follows: TGTGCCACCAGCAGGGAGCGGGGGGTCCGCACCGGGGAGCTGTTTTTT. Amino acids: CATSRERGVRTGELFF.

Details on this clonotype: A read error may be the cause here, since a much bigger clone is one base away. The V gene is TRBV29-1, the J gene TRBJ2-1; no firm D call. Trimming took off 4 bases at V and 7 bases at J, with 11 bases between the two ends. The length of the CDR3 is 12 residues. The germline V gene encodes CDR1 SQVTM and CDR2 ANQGSEA. The CDR3 DNA follows: TGCAGCGTTGGGATCAGTATGAATGAGCAGTTCTTC. It yields the protein CSVGISMNEQFF.

The chain is built from TRBV5-4 and TRBJ1-2; 8 bases agree with TRBD1. Unmatched junction bases numbered 6, after V lost 5 bases and J lost 6 bases. This CDR3 comprises 13 residues. Germline values: CDR1 SGHNT, CDR2 YYREEE (reference sequence). The CDR3 region is CASRSDRGHGYTF. The CDR3 DNA is TGTGCCAGCAGAAGTGACAGGGGCCATGGCTACACCTTC.

This chain uses TRBV7-9 with TRBJ2-3, with 11 bases matching TRBD2. The V gene's germline CDR1 is SEHNR and CDR2 FQNEAQ (reference sequence). Trimming cost V 5 bases and J 1 base; bases outside gene matches: 5. CDR3 size: 16 residues. CDR3 bases: TGTGCCAGCAGCGGAATGACTAGCGGGGGCACAGATACGCAGTATTTT. Protein: CASSGMTSGGTDTQYF.

On this clonotype itself: One end of the junction is discordant with germline, which a read error may explain. The V and J genes are TRBV9 and TRBJ2-1; D is undetermined. Germline assignment: CDR1 SGDLS and CDR2 YYNGEE. This CDR3 is built from 16 residues. The CDR3 nucleotides read TGCGCCAGCAGCGTATCCCGGGTGGTGGAGTACAATGAGCAGTTCTTC. Protein sequence: CASSVSRVVEYNEQFF.

This clonotype was observed a handful of times. The chain employs TRBV6-6 and TRBJ2-5; a possible D gene is TRBD2 (5 bases). V was cut by 8 bases and J by 11 bases, with 18 bases left in between. The CDR3 loop spans 12 amino acids. The germline CDR1 and CDR2 sequences are MNHNY and SVGAGI (reference sequence). The CDR3 spells CASSSNAGEQYF. The CDR3, as DNA: TGTGCCAGCTCTAGCAATGCTGGGGAGCAGTACTTC.

This clonotype was counted a few times. The chain uses TRBV4-2 and TRBJ2-3; the D is unclear. V lost 4 bases, J lost 8 bases, and 13 bases lay in between. The germline CDR1 and CDR2 sequences are LGHNA and YNFKEQ. CDR3 size: 13 residues. The CDR3 region is CASSRIGVGTQYF. CDR3 nucleotide sequence: TGTGCCAGCAGCCGGATAGGTGTGGGTACGCAGTATTTT.

This clonotype was counted a few times. V is TRBV4-1 and J is TRBJ1-2; D uncertain. Germline V gene sequence: CDR1 MGHRA, CDR2 YSYEKL. The CDR3 length is 17 residues. The germline V and J ends were trimmed by 1 base and 1 base, with 16 bases remaining between them. The CDR3 DNA sequence: TGCGCCAGCAGCCAAGGGGAGCGCCGACAAGTTAACTATGGCTACACCTTC. This gives the protein CASSQGERRQVNYGYTF.

The table lists this clonotype with a few counts. The rearrangement links TRBV6-5 to TRBJ2-2; possibly TRBD2 for D (5 bases). Germline-derived CDR1 and CDR2 are MNHEY and SVGAGI. The CDR3 extends over 14 amino acids. V lost 4 bases, J lost 7 bases, and 13 bases lay in between. The CDR3 sequence: CASSLTSLIGELFF. CDR3 bases: TGTGCCAGCAGTTTAACTAGTCTTATCGGGGAGCTGTTTTTT.

Only a few counts were recorded for this clonotype. The rearrangement joins TRBV7-2 to TRBJ2-1, with D tentatively TRBD2 (5 bases). This CDR3 comprises 16 residues. Per the germline V gene, CDR1 is SGHTA and CDR2 is FQGNSA. V was pared by 5 bases and J by 0 bases, with 14 bases between. CDR3 region: CASSPFPGNSYNEQFF. The CDR3 nucleotides are TGTGCCAGCAGCCCTTTCCCGGGGAACTCCTACAATGAGCAGTTCTTC.

This chain links TRBV5-1 with TRBJ1-2; D ambiguous. Germline V lookup: CDR1 SGHRS, CDR2 YFSETQ. This CDR3 has 13 residues. V was clipped by 4 bases and J by 2 bases, with 9 bases between them. CDR3 sequence: CASSITPNYGYTF. CDR3 coding DNA: TGCGCCAGCAGCATAACACCCAACTATGGCTACACCTTC.

Only one count was recorded for this clonotype. The chain recombines TRBV4-1 with TRBJ2-5; D is unclear. The J call is in doubt because the DNA end fits TRBJ2-7 better. CDR3 size: 13 residues. Per the germline V gene, CDR1 is MGHRA and CDR2 is YSYEKL. The CDR3 DNA reads TGCGCCAGCAGCCACCCAGCAGGCCCCGAGCAGTACTTC. It specifies CASSHPAGPEQYF.

The chain joins TRBV5-1 to TRBJ1-6; D is uncertain. Trimming cost V 0 bases and J 10 bases, with 11 bases left between them. This CDR3 region has 14 residues. Per the germline V gene, CDR1 is SGHRS and CDR2 is YFSETQ. The CDR3 sequence: CASSLGESRSPLHF. DNA for the CDR3: TGCGCCAGCAGCTTGGGGGAGTCGAGGTCACCCCTCCACTTT.

In its sample, this clonotype was seen many times. The chain couples TRBV7-2 to TRBJ1-2; D gene unclear. With 0 bases removed from V and 2 bases from J, the gap between germline ends came to 7 bases. The CDR3 is 14 amino acids. The germline gives CDR1 SGHTA, CDR2 FQGNSA. CDR3 DNA sequence: TGTGCCAGCAGCTTAGCGATTCAAAACTATGGCTACACCTTC. This translates into CASSLAIQNYGYTF.

On this clonotype itself: Compared with germline, one end of the junction differs, possibly owing to a read error. This sequence joins TRBV4-1 and TRBJ1-2; D is ambiguous. The CDR3 has 14 residues. Germline CDR1 and CDR2: MGHRA and YSYEKL. CDR3 nucleotides: TGTGCCAGCAGCCTCCTGGTACACGTGGAAGGCTACACCTTC. This gives the protein CASSLLVHVEGYTF.

V gene TRBV20-1 combines with J gene TRBJ2-3, with 7 positions matching TRBD2. This CDR3 has 16 amino acids. In germline, CDR1 is DFQATT, CDR2 SNEGSKA (reference sequence). Unmatched junction bases numbered 12, after V lost 6 bases and J lost 0 bases. The CDR3 spells CSAPRPWRGSTDTQYF. DNA of the CDR3: TGCAGTGCCCCCCGGCCTTGGCGGGGGAGCACAGATACGCAGTATTTT.

This chain links TRBV27 with TRBJ2-1, with 8 bases matching TRBD1. CDR3 length: 14 residues. Germline lookup yields CDR1 MNHEY and CDR2 SMNVEV (reference sequence). V was pared by 2 bases and J by 10 bases, with 7 bases of the junction left unmatched. CDR3 in amino acids: CASSLTGGPWEQFF. DNA of the CDR3: TGTGCCAGCAGTTTAACAGGGGGTCCATGGGAGCAGTTCTTC.

There are a few counts of this clonotype. This rearrangement joins TRBV7-2 to TRBJ2-7; D is unclear. Germline CDR1 SGHTA, CDR2 FQGNSA. Trimming took 5 bases from V and 3 from J, leaving 11 bases between them. The CDR3 has 13 residues. CDR3 protein: CASSRLGFYEQYF. CDR3 DNA: TGTGCCAGCAGCCGACTCGGGTTCTACGAGCAGTACTTC.

The chain carries TRBV15 and TRBJ2-1; TRBD1 matches at 7 bases. Looked up from germline, CDR1 is LNHNV and CDR2 is YYDKDF (reference sequence). The CDR3 consists of 17 residues. The trim removed 2 bases at V and 0 bases at J, leaving 7 bases unmatched. CDR3 bases: TGTGCCACCAGCAGACACGGACAGGCCATCTCCTACAATGAGCAGTTCTTC. This encodes CATSRHGQAISYNEQFF.

This clonotype was detected many times. V and J are TRBV29-1 and TRBJ2-1; the D gene is possibly TRBD2 (6 bases). The CDR3 runs 17 residues. Germline values: CDR1 SQVTM, CDR2 ANQGSEA. V lost 7 bases to trimming and J lost 0 bases, with 22 bases between them. The CDR3 protein is CSGRGVFGSSSYNEQFF. The CDR3 DNA follows: TGCAGCGGGAGGGGCGTATTTGGGTCCAGCTCCTACAATGAGCAGTTCTTC.

The chain joins TRBV3-1 to TRBJ1-6, with D unresolved. Looked up from germline, CDR1 is LGHDT and CDR2 is YNNKEL (reference sequence). The V end was cut by 0 bases, the J end by 14 bases, with 11 bases between. The CDR3 length is 13 residues. CDR3 residues: CASSQDRRNTLHF. The CDR3 DNA follows: TGTGCCAGCAGCCAAGATCGGAGGAACACCCTCCACTTT.